This T cell receptor beta chain was profiled in a study of cytomegalovirus exposure and HLA in healthy donors. Overall study results and limits: The records held CMV serostatus as the only immune exposure information.

Worth noting for this clone: Its antigen is currently unknown.

The germline CDR1 and CDR2 sequences are SGDLS and YYNGEE. Trimming removed 1 base from V and 6 bases from J; junction bases left unmatched: 9. The CDR3 runs to 15 residues. A multiplex PCR was run with 60 Vbeta primers and 13 Jbeta primers. The method was immunoSEQ multiplex PCR; TCRdb's version includes in-frame clones alone and lacks a portion of them. The data include 150,000 to 200,000 clones; the top ten clones carry about 0.79%. The sequencing sample was made of PBMCs. This sequence was found in a woman under 30 in good health and CMV-seropositive. The chain has TRBV9 and TRBJ1-2, with 7 bases identical to TRBD1. This chain's CDR3 is CASSVTDREEDGYTF. The CDR3 coding sequence is TGTGCCAGCAGCGTAACCGACAGGGAAGAAGATGGCTACACCTTC.